The present TCR beta chain was sequenced within a study of beta chain features in type 1 diabetes. Study results and caveats: Among all four CD4+ subsets, Type 1 diabetes patients had TCRB CDR3s that were moderately but significantly shorter. It was not settled here whether HLA type affects TCRB rearrangement.

CD4+ cells of the naive, central memory, regulatory and stem cell-like memory types were sorted via CD45RO/CCR7/CD25/CD127/CD95/CD27. V trimming: 8 bases; J trimming: 6 bases; junction bases outside the gene matches: 12. This CDR3 has 14 amino acids. Germline CDR1 is PRHDT and CDR2 is FYEKMQ (reference sequence). This clone showed up many times. Its cognate antigen is unknown. As every portion of the isolated RNA was reverse transcribed, the sequencing read expressed TCRB transcripts. Around 3.57 million reads was the average for naive, central memory and regulatory T cell samples. Clones were sequenced by immunoSEQ multiplex PCR, and TCRdb holds only the in-frame ones, with some missing. Here the sample spans approximately 170,000 clones, approximately 7.8% being singletons.

V is TRBV13 and J is TRBJ2-7, with 8 positions matching TRBD2. This receptor was taken from a woman aged 40 to 49 with type 1 diabetes. The specimen was central memory CD4+ T cells from blood. CDR3 coding DNA: TGTGCCAGCGGGACACGGGAGGGCCTAATCGAGCAGTACTTC. Its protein is CASGTREGLIEQYF. The full variable domain, completed using reference TRBV13 and TRBJ2-7, is AAGVIQSPRHLIKEKRETATLKCYPIPRHDTVYWYQQGPGQDPQFLISFYEKMQSDKGSIPDRFSAQQFSDYHSELNMSSLELGDSALYFCASGTREGLIEQYFGPGTRLTVT.